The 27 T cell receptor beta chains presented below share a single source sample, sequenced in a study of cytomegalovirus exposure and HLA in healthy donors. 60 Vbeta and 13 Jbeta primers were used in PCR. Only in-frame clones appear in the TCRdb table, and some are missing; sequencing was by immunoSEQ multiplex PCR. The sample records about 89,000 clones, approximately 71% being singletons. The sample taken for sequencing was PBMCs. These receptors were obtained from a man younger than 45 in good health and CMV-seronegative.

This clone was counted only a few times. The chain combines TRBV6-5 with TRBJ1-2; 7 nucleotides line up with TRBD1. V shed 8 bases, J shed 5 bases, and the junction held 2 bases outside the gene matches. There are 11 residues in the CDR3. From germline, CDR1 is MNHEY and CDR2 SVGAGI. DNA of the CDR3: TGTGCCAGCTCAGGGGGATATGGCTACACCTTC. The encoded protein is CASSGGYGYTF.

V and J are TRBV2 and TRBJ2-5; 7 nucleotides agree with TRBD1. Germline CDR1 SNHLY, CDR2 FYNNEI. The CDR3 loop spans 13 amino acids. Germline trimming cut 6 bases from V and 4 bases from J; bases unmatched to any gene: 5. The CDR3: CASRQGPTETQYF. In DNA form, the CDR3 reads TGTGCCAGCAGACAGGGGCCGACAGAGACCCAGTACTTC.

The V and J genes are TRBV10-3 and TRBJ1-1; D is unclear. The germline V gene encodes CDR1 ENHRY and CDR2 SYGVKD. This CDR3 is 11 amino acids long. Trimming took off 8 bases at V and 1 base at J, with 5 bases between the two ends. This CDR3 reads CAISSNTEAFF. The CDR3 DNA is TGTGCCATCTCTTCGAACACTGAAGCTTTCTTT.

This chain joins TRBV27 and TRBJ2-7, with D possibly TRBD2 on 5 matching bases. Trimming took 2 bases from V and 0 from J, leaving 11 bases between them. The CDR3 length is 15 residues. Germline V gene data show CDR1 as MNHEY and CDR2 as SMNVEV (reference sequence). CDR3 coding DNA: TGTGCCAGCAGTTTACAAGCGGTAAGCTCCTACGAGCAGTACTTC. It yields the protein CASSLQAVSSYEQYF.

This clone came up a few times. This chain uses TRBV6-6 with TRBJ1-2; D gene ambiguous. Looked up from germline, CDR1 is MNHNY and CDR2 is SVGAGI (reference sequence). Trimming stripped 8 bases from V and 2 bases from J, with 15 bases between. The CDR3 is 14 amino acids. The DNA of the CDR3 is TGTGCCAGCGTGGAGGTTCCCTGGAACTATGGCTACACCTTC. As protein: CASVEVPWNYGYTF.

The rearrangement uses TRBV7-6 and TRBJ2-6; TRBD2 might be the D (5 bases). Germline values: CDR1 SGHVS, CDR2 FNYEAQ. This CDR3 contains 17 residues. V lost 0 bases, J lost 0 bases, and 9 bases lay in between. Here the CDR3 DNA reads TGTGCCAGCAGCTTAGCACAGCGGTACTCTGGGGCCAACGTCCTGACTTTC. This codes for CASSLAQRYSGANVLTF.

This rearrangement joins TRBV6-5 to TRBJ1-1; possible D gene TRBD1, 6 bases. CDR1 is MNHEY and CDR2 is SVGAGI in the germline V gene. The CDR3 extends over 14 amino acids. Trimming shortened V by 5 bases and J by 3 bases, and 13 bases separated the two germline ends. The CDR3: CASSHWAGDTEAFF. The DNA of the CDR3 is TGTGCCAGCAGTCACTGGGCAGGGGACACTGAAGCTTTCTTT.

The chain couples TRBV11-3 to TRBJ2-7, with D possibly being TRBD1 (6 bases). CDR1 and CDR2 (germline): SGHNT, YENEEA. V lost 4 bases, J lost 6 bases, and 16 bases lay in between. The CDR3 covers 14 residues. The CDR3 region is CASSSGTLPSEQYF. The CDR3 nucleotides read TGTGCCAGCAGCTCCGGGACACTACCTTCCGAGCAGTACTTC.

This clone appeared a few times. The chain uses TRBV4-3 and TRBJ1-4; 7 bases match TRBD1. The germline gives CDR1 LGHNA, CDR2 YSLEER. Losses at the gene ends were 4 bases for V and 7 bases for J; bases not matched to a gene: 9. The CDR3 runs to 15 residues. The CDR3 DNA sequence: TGCGCCAGCAGCCGCACGACAGGGAACGGTGAAAAACTGTTTTTT. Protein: CASSRTTGNGEKLFF.

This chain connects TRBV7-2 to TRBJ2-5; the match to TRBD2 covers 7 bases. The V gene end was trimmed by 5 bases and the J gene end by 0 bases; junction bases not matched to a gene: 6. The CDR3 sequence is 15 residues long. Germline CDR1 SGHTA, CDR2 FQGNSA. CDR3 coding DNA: TGTGCCAGCAGCCCGATGGGACTAAACCAAGAGACCCAGTACTTC. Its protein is CASSPMGLNQETQYF.

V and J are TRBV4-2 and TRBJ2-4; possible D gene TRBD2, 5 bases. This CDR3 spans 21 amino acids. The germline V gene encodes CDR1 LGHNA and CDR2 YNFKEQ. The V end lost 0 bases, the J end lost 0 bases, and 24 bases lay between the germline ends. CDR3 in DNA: TGTGCCAGCAGCCAAGAGGAGGTGGTGCGAGCGGCTACGTTAGCCAAAAACATTCAGTACTTC. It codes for CASSQEEVVRAATLAKNIQYF.

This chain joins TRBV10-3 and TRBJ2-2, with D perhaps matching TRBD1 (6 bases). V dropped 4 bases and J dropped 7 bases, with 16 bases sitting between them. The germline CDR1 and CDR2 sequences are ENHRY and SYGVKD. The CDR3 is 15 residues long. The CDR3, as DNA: TGTGCCATCAGTGCCACGGCAGGGGACCGCGGGGAGCTGTTTTTT. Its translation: CAISATAGDRGELFF.

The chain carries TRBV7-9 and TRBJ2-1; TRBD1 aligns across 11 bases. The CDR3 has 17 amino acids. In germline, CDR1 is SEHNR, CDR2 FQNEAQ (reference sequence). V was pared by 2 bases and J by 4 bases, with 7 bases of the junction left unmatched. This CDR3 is CASSLLRTGGAYNEQFF. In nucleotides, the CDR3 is TGTGCCAGCAGCTTATTGCGGACAGGGGGCGCGTACAATGAGCAGTTCTTC.

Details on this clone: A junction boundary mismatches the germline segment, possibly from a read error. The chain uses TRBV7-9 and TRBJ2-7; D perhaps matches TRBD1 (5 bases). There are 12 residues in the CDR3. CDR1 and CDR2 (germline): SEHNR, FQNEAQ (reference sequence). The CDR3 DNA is TGTTCCAGCAGCCCCACAGGATACGAGCAGTACTTC. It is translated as CSSSPTGYEQYF.

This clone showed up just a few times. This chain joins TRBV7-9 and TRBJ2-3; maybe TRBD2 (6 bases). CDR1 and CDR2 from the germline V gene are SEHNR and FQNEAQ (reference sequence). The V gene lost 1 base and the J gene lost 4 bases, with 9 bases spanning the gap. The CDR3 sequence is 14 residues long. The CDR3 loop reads CASSLDTGADTQYF. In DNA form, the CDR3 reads TGTGCCAGCAGCTTAGATACGGGGGCAGATACGCAGTATTTT.

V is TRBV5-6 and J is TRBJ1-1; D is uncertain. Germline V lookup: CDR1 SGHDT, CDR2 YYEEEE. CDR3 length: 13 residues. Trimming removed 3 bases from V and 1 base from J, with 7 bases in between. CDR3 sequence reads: CASSSQENTEAFF. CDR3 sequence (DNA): TGTGCCAGCAGCTCCCAGGAGAACACTGAAGCTTTCTTT.

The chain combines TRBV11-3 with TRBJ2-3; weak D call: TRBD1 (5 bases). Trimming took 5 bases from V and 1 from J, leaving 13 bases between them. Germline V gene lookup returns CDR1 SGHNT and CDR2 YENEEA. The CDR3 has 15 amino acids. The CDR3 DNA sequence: TGTGCCAGCAGCCCCGGTGGGGCAGGCACAGATACGCAGTATTTT. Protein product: CASSPGGAGTDTQYF.

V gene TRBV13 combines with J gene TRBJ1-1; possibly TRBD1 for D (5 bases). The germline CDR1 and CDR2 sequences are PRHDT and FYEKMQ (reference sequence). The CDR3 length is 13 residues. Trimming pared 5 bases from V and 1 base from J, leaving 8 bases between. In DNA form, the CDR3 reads TGTGCCAGCAGCGGCGGGGGGAACACTGAAGCTTTCTTT. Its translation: CASSGGGNTEAFF.

The CDR3, as DNA: TGCGCCAGCAGGCATCGGACAGGGTCCTTTTTCCCCGGGGAGCTGTTTTTT. Translated: CASRHRTGSFFPGELFF. The chain combines TRBV4-1 with TRBJ2-2; 8 nucleotides match TRBD1. J lost 6 bases, V lost 6 bases, and 15 bases had no gene match. CDR1 and CDR2 (germline): MGHRA, YSYEKL. The CDR3 length is 17 residues.

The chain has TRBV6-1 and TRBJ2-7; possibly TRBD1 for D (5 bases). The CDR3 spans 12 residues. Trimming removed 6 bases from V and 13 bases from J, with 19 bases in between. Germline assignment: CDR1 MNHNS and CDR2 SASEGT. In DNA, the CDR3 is TGTGCCAGCAGCACCCATCTTACAGGAAAATACTTC. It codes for CASSTHLTGKYF.

The CDR3 reads CASSQDSPWQGVENIQYF. CDR3 nucleotides: TGTGCCAGCAGCCAAGATTCGCCATGGCAGGGGGTCGAAAACATTCAGTACTTC. The chain is built from TRBV4-2 and TRBJ2-4, with 7 bases fitting TRBD1. V dropped 0 bases and J dropped 5; count of bases not matched to a gene: 13. There are 18 residues in the CDR3. Germline values: CDR1 LGHNA, CDR2 YNFKEQ.

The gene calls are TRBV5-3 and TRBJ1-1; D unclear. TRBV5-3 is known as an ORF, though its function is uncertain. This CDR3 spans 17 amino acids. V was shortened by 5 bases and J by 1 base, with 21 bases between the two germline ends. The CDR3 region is CARRFPPRTDQNTEAFF. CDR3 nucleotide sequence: TGTGCCAGAAGGTTCCCCCCCCGAACAGACCAGAACACTGAAGCTTTCTTT.

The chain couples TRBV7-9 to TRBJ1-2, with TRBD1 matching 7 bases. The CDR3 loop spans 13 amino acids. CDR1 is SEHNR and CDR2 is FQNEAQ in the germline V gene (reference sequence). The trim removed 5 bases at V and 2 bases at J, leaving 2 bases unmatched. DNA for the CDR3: TGTGCCAGCAGCCGACAGGGAAACTATGGCTACACCTTC. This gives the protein CASSRQGNYGYTF.

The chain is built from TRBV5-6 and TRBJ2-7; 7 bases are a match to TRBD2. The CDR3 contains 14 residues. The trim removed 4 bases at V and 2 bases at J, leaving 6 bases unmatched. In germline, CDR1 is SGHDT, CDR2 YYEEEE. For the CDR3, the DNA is TGTGCCAGCAGCCCCCGGGACTACGCCTACGAGCAGTACTTC. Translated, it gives CASSPRDYAYEQYF.

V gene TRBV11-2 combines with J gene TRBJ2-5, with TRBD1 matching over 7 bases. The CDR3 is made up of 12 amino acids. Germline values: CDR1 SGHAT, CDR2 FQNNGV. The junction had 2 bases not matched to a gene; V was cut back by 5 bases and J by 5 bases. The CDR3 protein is CASSPTGETQYF. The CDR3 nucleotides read TGTGCCAGCAGCCCGACAGGGGAGACCCAGTACTTC.

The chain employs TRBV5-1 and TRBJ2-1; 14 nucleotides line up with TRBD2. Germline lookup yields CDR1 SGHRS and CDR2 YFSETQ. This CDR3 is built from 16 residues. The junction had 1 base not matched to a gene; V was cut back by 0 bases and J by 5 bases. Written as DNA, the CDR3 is TGCGCCAGCAGCTTGGGGGGACTAGCGGGGGACAATGAGCAGTTCTTC. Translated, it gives CASSLGGLAGDNEQFF. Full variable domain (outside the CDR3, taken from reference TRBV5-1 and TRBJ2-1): KAGVTQTPRYLIKTRGQQVTLSCSPISGHRSVSWYQQTPGQGLQFLFEYFSETQRNKGNFPGRFSGRQFSNSRSEMNVSTLELGDSALYLCASSLGGLAGDNEQFFGPGTRLTVL.

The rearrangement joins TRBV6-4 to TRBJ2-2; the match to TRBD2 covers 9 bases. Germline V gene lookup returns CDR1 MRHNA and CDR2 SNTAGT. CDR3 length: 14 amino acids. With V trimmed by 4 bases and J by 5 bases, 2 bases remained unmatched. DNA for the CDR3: TGTGCCAGCAGTGGACTAGCGGAAACCGGGGAGCTGTTTTTT. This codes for CASSGLAETGELFF.